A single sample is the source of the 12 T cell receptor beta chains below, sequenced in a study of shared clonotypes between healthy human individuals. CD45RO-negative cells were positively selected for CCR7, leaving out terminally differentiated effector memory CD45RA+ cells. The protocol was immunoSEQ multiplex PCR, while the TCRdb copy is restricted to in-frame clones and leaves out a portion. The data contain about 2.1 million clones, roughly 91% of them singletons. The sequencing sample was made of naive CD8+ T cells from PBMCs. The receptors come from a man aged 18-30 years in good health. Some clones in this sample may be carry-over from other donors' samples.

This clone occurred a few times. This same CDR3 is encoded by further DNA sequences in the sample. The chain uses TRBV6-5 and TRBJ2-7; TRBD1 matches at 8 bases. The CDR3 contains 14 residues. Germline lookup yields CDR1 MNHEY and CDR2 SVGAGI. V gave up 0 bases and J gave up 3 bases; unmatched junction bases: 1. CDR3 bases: TGTGCCAGCAGTTACTCAGACAGGGGCTACGAGCAGTACTTC. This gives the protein CASSYSDRGYEQYF.

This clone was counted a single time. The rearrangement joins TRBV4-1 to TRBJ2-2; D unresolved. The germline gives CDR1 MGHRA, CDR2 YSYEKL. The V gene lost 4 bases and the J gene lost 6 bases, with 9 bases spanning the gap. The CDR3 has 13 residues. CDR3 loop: CASSPDPSGELFF. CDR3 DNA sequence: TGCGCCAGCAGCCCGGACCCGTCCGGGGAGCTGTTTTTT.

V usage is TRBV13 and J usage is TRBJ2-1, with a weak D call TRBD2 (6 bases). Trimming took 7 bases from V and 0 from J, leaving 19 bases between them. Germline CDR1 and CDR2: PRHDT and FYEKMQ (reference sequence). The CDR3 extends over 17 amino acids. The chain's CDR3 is CASTPSGHPSSYNEQFF. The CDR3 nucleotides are TGTGCCAGCACACCGAGCGGGCACCCTAGCTCCTACAATGAGCAGTTCTTC.

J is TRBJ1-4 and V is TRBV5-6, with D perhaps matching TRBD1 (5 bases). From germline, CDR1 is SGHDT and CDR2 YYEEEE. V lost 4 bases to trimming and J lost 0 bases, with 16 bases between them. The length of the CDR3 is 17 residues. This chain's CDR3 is CASSPGGIFATNEKLFF. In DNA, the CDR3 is TGTGCCAGCAGCCCGGGGGGGATATTTGCAACTAATGAAAAACTGTTTTTT.

For the CDR3, the DNA is TGTGCCAGCAGCTTGACTCACAATGAGCAGTTCTTC. This codes for CASSLTHNEQFF. This chain connects TRBV7-9 to TRBJ2-1; no clear D gene. CDR3 length equals 12 residues. V lost 3 bases and J lost 5, with 5 bases in between. Germline V gene sequence: CDR1 SEHNR, CDR2 FQNEAQ (reference sequence).

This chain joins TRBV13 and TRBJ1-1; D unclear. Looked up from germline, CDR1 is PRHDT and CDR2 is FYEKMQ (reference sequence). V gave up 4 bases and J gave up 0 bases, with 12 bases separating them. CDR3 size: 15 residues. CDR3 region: CASSSYRDMNTEAFF. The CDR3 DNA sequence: TGTGCCAGCAGCTCCTACCGGGATATGAACACTGAAGCTTTCTTT.

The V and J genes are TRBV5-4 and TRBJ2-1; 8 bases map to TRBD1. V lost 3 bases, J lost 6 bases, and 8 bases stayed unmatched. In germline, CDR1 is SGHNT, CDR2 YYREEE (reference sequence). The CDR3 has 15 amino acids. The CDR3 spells CASSYRDRTLNEQFF. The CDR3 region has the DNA TGTGCCAGCAGCTACCGGGACAGGACCCTCAATGAGCAGTTCTTC.

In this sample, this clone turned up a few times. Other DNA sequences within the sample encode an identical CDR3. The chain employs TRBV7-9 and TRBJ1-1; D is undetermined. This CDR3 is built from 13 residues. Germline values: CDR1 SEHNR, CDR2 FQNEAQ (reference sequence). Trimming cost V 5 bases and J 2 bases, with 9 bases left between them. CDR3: CASSPPGNTEAFF. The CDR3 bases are TGTGCCAGCAGCCCGCCGGGAAACACTGAAGCTTTCTTT.

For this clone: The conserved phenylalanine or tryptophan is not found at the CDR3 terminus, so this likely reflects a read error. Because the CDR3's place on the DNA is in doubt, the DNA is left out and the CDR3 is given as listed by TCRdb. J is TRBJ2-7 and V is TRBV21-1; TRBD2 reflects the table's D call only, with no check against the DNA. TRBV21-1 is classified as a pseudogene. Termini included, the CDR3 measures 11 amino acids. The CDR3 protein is CASSKPSGRWY.

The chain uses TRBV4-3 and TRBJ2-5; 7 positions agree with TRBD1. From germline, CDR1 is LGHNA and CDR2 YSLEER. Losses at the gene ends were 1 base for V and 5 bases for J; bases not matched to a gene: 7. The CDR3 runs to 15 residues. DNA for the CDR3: TGCGCCAGCAGCCAAGGACAGGGTATTTTGGAGACCCAGTACTTC. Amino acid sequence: CASSQGQGILETQYF.

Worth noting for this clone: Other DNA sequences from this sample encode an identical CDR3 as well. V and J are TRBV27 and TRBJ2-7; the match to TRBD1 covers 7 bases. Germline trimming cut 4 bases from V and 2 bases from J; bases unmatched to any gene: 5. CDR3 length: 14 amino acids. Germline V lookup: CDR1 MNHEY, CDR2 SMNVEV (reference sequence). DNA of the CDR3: TGTGCCAGCAGTTACAGACAGGGAGCCTACGAGCAGTACTTC. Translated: CASSYRQGAYEQYF.

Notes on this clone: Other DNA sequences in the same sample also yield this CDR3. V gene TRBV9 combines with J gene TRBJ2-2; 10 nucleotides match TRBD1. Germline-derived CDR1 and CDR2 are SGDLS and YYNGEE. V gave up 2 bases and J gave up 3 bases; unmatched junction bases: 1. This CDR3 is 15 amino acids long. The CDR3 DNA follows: TGTGCCAGCAGCGTGGGACAGGGGTACACCGGGGAGCTGTTTTTT. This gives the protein CASSVGQGYTGELFF.